These 2 T cell receptor beta chains were sequenced from one sample in a study of CD8 T cells in ankylosing spondylitis. Study results and limitations: What seemed typical of ankylosing spondylitis blood was a TCR beta motif built from under 10 highly homologous variants.

Their antigens are not known. One entry per CDR3 protein results from TCRdb running MiXCR on the 5' RACE reads. The sample has 200,000 to 250,000 distinct CDR3 sequences, approximately 7.4% seen once; the top ten hold over 12%. Input material: blood, either unsorted or a sorted T cell fraction (not recorded which). Source of these receptors: a male donor with ankylosing spondylitis.

This clonotype has a count of ten or more. This chain connects TRBV7-9 to TRBJ2-7; a weak D match, TRBD2 (5 bases). With 8 bases removed from V and 3 bases from J, the gap between germline ends came to 14 bases. Germline lookup yields CDR1 SEHNR and CDR2 FQNEAQ (reference sequence). The CDR3 sequence is 13 residues long. The CDR3 sequence is CASGIASLYEQYF. CDR3 sequence (DNA): TGTGCCAGCGGAATAGCGTCACTCTACGAGCAGTACTTC.

This clonotype was counted many times. The rearrangement joins TRBV9 to TRBJ2-7; no firm D call. The length of the CDR3 is 13 residues. V shed 1 base and J shed 0 bases, with 5 bases lying between them. Germline values: CDR1 SGDLS, CDR2 YYNGEE. This CDR3 is CASSVQDSYEQYF. CDR3 in DNA: TGTGCCAGCAGCGTACAGGACTCCTACGAGCAGTACTTC.